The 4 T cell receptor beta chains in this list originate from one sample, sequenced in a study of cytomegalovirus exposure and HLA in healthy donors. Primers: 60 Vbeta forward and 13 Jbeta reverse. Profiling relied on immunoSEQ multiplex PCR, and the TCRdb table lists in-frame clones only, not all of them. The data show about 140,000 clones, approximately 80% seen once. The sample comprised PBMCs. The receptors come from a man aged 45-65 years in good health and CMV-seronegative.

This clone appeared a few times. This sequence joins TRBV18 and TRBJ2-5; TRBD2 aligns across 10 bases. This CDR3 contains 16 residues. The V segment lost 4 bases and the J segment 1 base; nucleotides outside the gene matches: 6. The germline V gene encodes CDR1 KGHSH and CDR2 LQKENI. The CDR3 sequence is CASSLAGGLTQETQYF. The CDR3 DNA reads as TGTGCCAGCTCACTAGCGGGGGGATTAACCCAAGAGACCCAGTACTTC.

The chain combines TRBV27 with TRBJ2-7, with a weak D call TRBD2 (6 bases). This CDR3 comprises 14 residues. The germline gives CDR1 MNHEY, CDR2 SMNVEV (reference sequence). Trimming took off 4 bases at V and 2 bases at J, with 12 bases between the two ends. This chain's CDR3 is CASSWAGPAYEQYF. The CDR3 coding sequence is TGTGCCAGCAGTTGGGCGGGGCCCGCCTACGAGCAGTACTTC.

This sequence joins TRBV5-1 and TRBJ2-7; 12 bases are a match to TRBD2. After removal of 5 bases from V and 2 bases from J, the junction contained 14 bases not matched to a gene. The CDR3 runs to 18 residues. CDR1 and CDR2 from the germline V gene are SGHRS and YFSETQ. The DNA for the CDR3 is TGCGCCAGCAGGGGGAAACCGGGACTAGCGGGCGAAACCTACGAGCAGTACTTC. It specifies CASRGKPGLAGETYEQYF.

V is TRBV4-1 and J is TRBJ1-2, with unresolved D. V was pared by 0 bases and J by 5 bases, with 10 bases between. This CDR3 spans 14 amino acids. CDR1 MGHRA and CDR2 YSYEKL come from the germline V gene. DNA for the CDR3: TGCGCCAGCAGCCAAGATTTCGGCGGATATGGCTACACCTTC. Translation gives CASSQDFGGYGYTF.